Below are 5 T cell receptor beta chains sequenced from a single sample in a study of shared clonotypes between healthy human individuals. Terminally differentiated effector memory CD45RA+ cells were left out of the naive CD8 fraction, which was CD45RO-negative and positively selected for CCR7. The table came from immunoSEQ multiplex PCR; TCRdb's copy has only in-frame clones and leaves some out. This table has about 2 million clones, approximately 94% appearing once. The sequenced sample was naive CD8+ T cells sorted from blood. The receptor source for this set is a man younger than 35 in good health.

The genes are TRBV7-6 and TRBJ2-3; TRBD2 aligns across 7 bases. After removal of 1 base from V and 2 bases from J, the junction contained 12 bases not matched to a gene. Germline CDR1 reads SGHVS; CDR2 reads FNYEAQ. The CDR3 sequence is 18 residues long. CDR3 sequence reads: CASSLDASGISATDTQYF. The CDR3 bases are TGTGCCAGCAGCTTAGACGCTAGCGGAATCTCCGCCACAGATACGCAGTATTTT.

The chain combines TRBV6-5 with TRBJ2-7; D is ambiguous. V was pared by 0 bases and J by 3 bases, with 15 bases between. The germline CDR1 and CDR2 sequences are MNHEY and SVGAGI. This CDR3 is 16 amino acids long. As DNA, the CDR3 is TGTGCCAGCAGTTACTCGAGGTCCGGTTCTCGCTACGAGCAGTACTTC. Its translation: CASSYSRSGSRYEQYF.

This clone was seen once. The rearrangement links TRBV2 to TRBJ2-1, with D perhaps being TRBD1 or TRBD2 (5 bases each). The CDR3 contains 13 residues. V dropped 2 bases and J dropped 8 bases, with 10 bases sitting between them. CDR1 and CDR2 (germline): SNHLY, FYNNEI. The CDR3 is CASSEIGTDEQFF. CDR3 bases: TGTGCCAGCAGTGAAATAGGGACCGATGAGCAGTTCTTC.

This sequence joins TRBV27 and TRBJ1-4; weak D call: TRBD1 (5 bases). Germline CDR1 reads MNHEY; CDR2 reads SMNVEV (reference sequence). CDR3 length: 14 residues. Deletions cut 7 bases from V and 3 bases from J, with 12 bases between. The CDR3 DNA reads TGTGCCAGCACACCCGGAGGGGCTAATGAAAAACTGTTTTTT. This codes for CASTPGGANEKLFF.

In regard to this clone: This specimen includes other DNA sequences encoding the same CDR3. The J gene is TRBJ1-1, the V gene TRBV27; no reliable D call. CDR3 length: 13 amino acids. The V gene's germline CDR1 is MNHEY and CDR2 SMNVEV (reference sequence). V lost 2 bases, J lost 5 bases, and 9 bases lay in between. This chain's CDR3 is CASSLIGGTEAFF. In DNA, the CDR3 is TGTGCCAGCAGTTTAATTGGCGGGACTGAAGCTTTCTTT.